These 5 T cell receptor beta chains came from one sample sequenced in a study of beta chain features in type 1 diabetes. The study reverse transcribed the entire isolated RNA, so it sequenced expressed TCRB transcripts. Here immunoSEQ multiplex PCR was the method, and the copy in TCRdb shows in-frame clones only, minus some. Of 900,000 or so clones in the sample, roughly a sixth were seen once. Sequences were obtained from naive CD4+ T cells from blood. The receptors shown here come from a woman aged 18-29 years in good health.

The chain uses TRBV6-5 and TRBJ1-2, with a weak D call TRBD1 (5 bases). Trimming shortened V by 2 bases and J by 0 bases, and 10 bases separated the two germline ends. This CDR3 has 15 residues. Per the germline V gene, CDR1 is MNHEY and CDR2 is SVGAGI. The CDR3 loop is CASSYGRATNYGYTF. The CDR3 region has the DNA TGTGCCAGCAGTTACGGCAGGGCTACTAACTATGGCTACACCTTC.

This clone appeared a single time. The V and J genes are TRBV6-5 and TRBJ2-3; 7 bases are shared with TRBD1. The CDR3 length is 16 residues. Germline V gene lookup returns CDR1 MNHEY and CDR2 SVGAGI. V trimming: 0 bases; J trimming: 11 bases; junction bases outside the gene matches: 14. CDR3 in amino acids: CASSYSGVSRDSKQYF. The CDR3 DNA sequence: TGTGCCAGCAGTTACTCGGGTGTCTCTAGGGACAGCAAGCAGTATTTT.

The rearrangement joins TRBV28 to TRBJ1-2; 12 nucleotides agree with TRBD1. The V gene's germline CDR1 is MDHEN and CDR2 SYDVKM. Losses at the gene ends were 3 bases for V and 5 bases for J; bases not matched to a gene: 13. This CDR3 contains 18 residues. CDR3 amino acids: CASSFGSGTGGALYGYTF. In DNA form, the CDR3 reads TGTGCCAGCAGTTTTGGTTCCGGGACAGGGGGCGCTTTATATGGCTACACCTTC.

The V gene is TRBV7-9, the J gene TRBJ2-7; D perhaps matches TRBD2 (5 bases). CDR3 length: 15 amino acids. Germline V lookup: CDR1 SEHNR, CDR2 FQNEAQ (reference sequence). Between the trimmed V and J ends, which lost 3 bases and 5 bases, there was a span of 17 bases. CDR3 protein: CASSFQVRAFNEQYF. The CDR3 coding sequence is TGTGCCAGCAGCTTTCAAGTGAGGGCCTTCAACGAGCAGTACTTC.

This clone appeared a few times. This sequence joins TRBV6-5 and TRBJ1-1; no definite D call. The V end was cut by 6 bases, the J end by 7 bases, with 9 bases between. Germline lookup yields CDR1 MNHEY and CDR2 SVGAGI. This CDR3 is 11 amino acids long. The chain's CDR3 is CASRHNNEAFF. The CDR3 bases are TGTGCCAGCAGGCACAATAATGAAGCTTTCTTT.